This T cell receptor (beta chain) comes out of a study of radiotherapy plus CTLA-4 blockade in lung cancer. Clones were sequenced by immunoSEQ multiplex PCR, and TCRdb holds only the in-frame ones, with some missing. The sample lists 45,000 to 60,000 clones; 65% to 80% were seen once. Germline loops: CDR1 SQVTM, CDR2 ANQGSEA. This CDR3 spans 12 amino acids. Trimming cost V 7 bases and J 7 bases, with 16 bases left between them. This clone was detected a few times. The material sequenced was peripheral blood, taken from a patient treated with radiotherapy plus ipilimumab. The receptor was derived from a human donor with non-small cell lung cancer whose response to radiotherapy plus ipilimumab could not be evaluated. This chain connects TRBV29-1 to TRBJ1-1; perhaps TRBD1 as D (5 bases). CDR3 DNA: TGCAGCGCCGCGACAGTAATCCGTGAAGCTTTCTTT. This translates into CSAATVIREAFF. The full variable domain, its missing parts supplied by reference TRBV29-1 and TRBJ1-1, is SAVISQKPSRDICQRGTSLTIQCQVDSQVTMMFWYRQQPGQSLTLIATANQGSEATYESGFVIDKFPISRPNLTFSTLTVSNMSPEDSSIYLCSAATVIREAFFGQGTRLTVV.